These 32 T cell receptor beta chains share one sample of origin, sequenced in a study of blood T cells in healthy people across ages. Sample-barcoded 5' priming and a J-beta primer mix drove a second PCR of 7 to 11 cycles. From the 5' RACE reads, TCRdb called clonotypes with MiXCR, one entry per CDR3 protein. The data hold around 2 million distinct CDR3 sequences, with 30% to 40% observed a single time. The sequenced sample consisted of blood. These receptors were collected from a human donor in good health.

The CDR3 nucleotides read TGCGCCAGCAGCCCCGGGACAGGGGAGGTGGAGACCCAGTACTTC. Protein: CASSPGTGEVETQYF. The genes are TRBV5-1 and TRBJ2-5; 10 nucleotides match TRBD1. The CDR3 length is 15 residues. Germline V CDR1 and CDR2: SGHRS, YFSETQ. V dropped 4 bases and J dropped 5; count of bases not matched to a gene: 8.

The chain carries TRBV5-1 and TRBJ2-3; TRBD1 matches 7 bases. The CDR3 is 14 residues long. With V trimmed by 3 bases and J by 1 base, 2 bases remained unmatched. Germline values: CDR1 SGHRS, CDR2 YFSETQ. The CDR3 loop reads CASSSDRRTDTQYF. The CDR3 nucleotides read TGCGCCAGCAGCTCGGACAGGCGCACAGATACGCAGTATTTT.

Only one count was recorded for this clonotype. The genes are TRBV29-1 and TRBJ1-1; D uncertain. Between the trimmed V and J ends, which lost 4 bases and 10 bases, there was a span of 22 bases. Germline V gene data show CDR1 as SQVTM and CDR2 as ANQGSEA. The CDR3 runs 14 residues. Written as DNA, the CDR3 is TGCAGCGTTGTTGATCCACCGGGTAGTAGCGGAGCTTTCTTT. The encoded protein is CSVVDPPGSSGAFF.

The gene calls are TRBV6-1 and TRBJ1-5; TRBD1 agrees at 7 bases. After removal of 9 bases from V and 2 bases from J, the junction contained 19 bases not matched to a gene. From germline, CDR1 is MNHNS and CDR2 SASEGT. The CDR3 covers 18 residues. CDR3 sequence (DNA): TGTGCCAGTAAGGGGGCACAGGGGTCAACAAAGGGCAATCAGCCCCAGCATTTT. Its translation: CASKGAQGSTKGNQPQHF.

V gene TRBV5-1 combines with J gene TRBJ1-2; D gene unclear. Between the trimmed V and J ends, which lost 6 bases and 4 bases, there was a span of 16 bases. The germline V gene has CDR1 SGHRS and CDR2 YFSETQ. The CDR3 runs 14 residues. The CDR3, as DNA: TGCGCCAGCAATTTAGACACCGATGGCTATGGCTACACCTTC. Translated: CASNLDTDGYGYTF.

This clonotype was seen many times. The chain joins TRBV20-1 to TRBJ2-3; 9 bases fit TRBD2. There are 16 residues in the CDR3. The V gene's germline CDR1 is DFQATT and CDR2 SNEGSKA (reference sequence). V dropped 6 bases and J dropped 5; count of bases not matched to a gene: 15. The chain's CDR3 is CSAQPWLAGRGDTQYF. In DNA, the CDR3 is TGCAGTGCACAGCCCTGGCTAGCGGGGCGAGGAGATACGCAGTATTTT.

The rearrangement joins TRBV5-4 to TRBJ2-5, with D possibly TRBD2 on 6 matching bases. Deletions cut 0 bases from V and 3 bases from J, with 9 bases between. The CDR3 length is 14 residues. Germline V lookup: CDR1 SGHNT, CDR2 YYREEE (reference sequence). The CDR3 loop is CASSLGQREETQYF. The CDR3 nucleotides read TGTGCCAGCAGCTTGGGACAGCGGGAAGAGACCCAGTACTTC.

There are a few counts of this clonotype. The CDR3 loop is CASTSGGQDILKQYF. Written as DNA, the CDR3 is TGTGCCAGCACCTCGGGAGGACAGGACATTCTAAAGCAGTACTTC. The chain links TRBV28 to TRBJ2-7; either TRBD1 or TRBD2 may supply D (7 bases each). This CDR3 is 15 amino acids long. Germline assignment: CDR1 MDHEN and CDR2 SYDVKM. Trimming removed 7 bases from V and 8 bases from J, with 24 bases in between. Complete variable domain (other parts from reference TRBV28 and TRBJ2-7): DVKVTQSSRYLVKRTGEKVFLECVQDMDHENMFWYRQDPGLGLRLIYFSYDVKMKEKGDIPEGYSVSREKKERFSLILESASTNQTSMYLCASTSGGQDILKQYFGPGTRLTVT.

Comment on this clonotype: Compared with germline, one end of the junction differs, possibly owing to a read error. The chain uses TRBV5-1 and TRBJ2-1, with TRBD1 matching over 7 bases. Germline lookup yields CDR1 SGHRS and CDR2 YFSETQ. This CDR3 spans 17 amino acids. The CDR3 sequence is CTSSLGLGQPRNNEQFF. The CDR3 DNA follows: TGCACCAGCAGCTTGGGGTTGGGACAGCCCCGGAACAATGAGCAGTTCTTC.

The chain couples TRBV30 to TRBJ2-7; D is unresolved. The CDR3 contains 14 residues. Trimming took off 3 bases at V and 3 bases at J, with 15 bases between the two ends. The V gene's germline CDR1 is GTSNPN and CDR2 SVGIG (reference sequence). CDR3 region: CAWSRGSASYEQYF. The CDR3 DNA reads TGTGCCTGGAGCCGAGGATCCGCAAGCTACGAGCAGTACTTC.

The rearrangement joins TRBV7-2 to TRBJ2-4, with 7 bases that match TRBD2. This CDR3 comprises 14 residues. Germline-derived CDR1 and CDR2 are SGHTA and FQGNSA. V lost 3 bases to trimming and J lost 5 bases; unmatched junction nucleotides: 4. The CDR3 nucleotides read TGTGCCAGCAGCTTCCTAGCGGATGAAAACATTCAGTACTTC. It yields the protein CASSFLADENIQYF.

In the case of this clonotype: Germline and junction disagree at one end, which may indicate a read error. The chain is built from TRBV7-2 and TRBJ2-1, with D perhaps TRBD2 (7 bases). From germline, CDR1 is SGHTA and CDR2 FQGNSA. The CDR3 is 16 residues long. CDR3 residues: CASSLFGGGPPREQFF. In DNA form, the CDR3 reads TGTGCTAGCAGCTTATTTGGGGGGGGGCCTCCCCGGGAGCAGTTCTTC.

The chain joins TRBV7-8 to TRBJ1-5; D unresolved. The length of the CDR3 is 17 residues. Per the germline V gene, CDR1 is SGHVS and CDR2 is FQNEAQ. V was trimmed by 11 bases and J by 2 bases, leaving 25 bases between them. The CDR3 loop is CAPAAAIFRDGNQPQHF. The CDR3 DNA sequence: TGTGCCCCAGCAGCTGCGATTTTTAGGGATGGCAATCAGCCCCAGCATTTT.

This chain uses TRBV7-8 with TRBJ2-7; D is unresolved. V lost 6 bases, J lost 2 bases, and 17 bases lay in between. The CDR3 runs to 15 residues. Looked up from germline, CDR1 is SGHVS and CDR2 is FQNEAQ. The CDR3 DNA reads TGTGCCAGCAGGGGTGACTCGTCACCAACCTACGAGCAGTACTTC. It specifies CASRGDSSPTYEQYF.

In DNA, the CDR3 is TGCAGCGTAGGGTACCTCCATGGCTACACCTTC. Protein product: CSVGYLHGYTF. The V call is TRBV29-1, the J call TRBJ1-2, with D hard to call. Germline V gene lookup returns CDR1 SQVTM and CDR2 ANQGSEA. V gave up 6 bases and J gave up 6 bases, with 11 bases separating them. The CDR3 contains 11 residues.

This chain connects TRBV4-2 to TRBJ2-2, with a possible D match to TRBD2 (6 bases). Germline V CDR1 and CDR2: LGHNA, YNFKEQ. This CDR3 is 14 amino acids long. V lost 8 bases, J lost 7 bases, and 17 bases lay in between. DNA for the CDR3: TGTGCCAGCGGCCGGGACTCCCGTGACGGGGAGCTGTTTTTT. Protein sequence: CASGRDSRDGELFF.

This clonotype was found a few times. The CDR3 coding sequence is TGTGCCAGCAGCTGGACAGGGGATGGTTCAGATACGCAGTATTTT. This gives the protein CASSWTGDGSDTQYF. This chain connects TRBV7-2 to TRBJ2-3; 9 bases are shared with TRBD1. Per germline, CDR1 SGHTA and CDR2 FQGNSA. Trimming removed 4 bases from V and 4 bases from J; junction bases left unmatched: 6. The CDR3 extends over 15 amino acids.

This clonotype has only a few counts. The DNA of the CDR3 is TGTGCCAGCAACGCCCGACCCGGGACAGGGGCCCACGAGCAGTACTTC. Amino acid sequence: CASNARPGTGAHEQYF. The chain links TRBV27 to TRBJ2-7, with TRBD1 matching over 10 bases. Germline CDR1 reads MNHEY; CDR2 reads SMNVEV (reference sequence). The CDR3 contains 16 residues. The V gene end was trimmed by 7 bases and the J gene end by 5 bases; junction bases not matched to a gene: 14.

This CDR3 is CASSPSGLAGRNYEQYF. CDR3 DNA: TGCGCCAGCAGCCCGAGCGGACTAGCGGGGCGAAACTACGAGCAGTACTTC. The J gene is TRBJ2-7, the V gene TRBV5-1, with 12 bases identical to TRBD2. This CDR3 is 17 amino acids long. CDR1 and CDR2 from the germline V gene are SGHRS and YFSETQ. V gave up 4 bases and J gave up 3 bases; unmatched junction bases: 11. The full variable domain, with the rest looked up from reference TRBV5-1 and TRBJ2-7, is KAGVTQTPRYLIKTRGQQVTLSCSPISGHRSVSWYQQTPGQGLQFLFEYFSETQRNKGNFPGRFSGRQFSNSRSEMNVSTLELGDSALYLCASSPSGLAGRNYEQYFGPGTRLTVT.

This chain links TRBV13 with TRBJ2-7; D remains ambiguous. Germline V gene data show CDR1 as PRHDT and CDR2 as FYEKMQ (reference sequence). Trimming took 5 bases from V and 3 from J, leaving 14 bases between them. This CDR3 spans 14 amino acids. CDR3 sequence (DNA): TGTGCCAGCAGCCCGTATCGCCTTTTCTACGAGCAGTACTTC. Its protein is CASSPYRLFYEQYF.

This clonotype was seen a few times. This sequence joins TRBV20-1 and TRBJ2-7, with a tentative D call TRBD1 (6 bases). Per germline, CDR1 DFQATT and CDR2 SNEGSKA (reference sequence). Trimming removed 0 bases from V and 3 bases from J, with 15 bases in between. The CDR3 is made up of 15 amino acids. For the CDR3, the DNA is TGCAGTGCTAGAGAGGGGGCCGACGCATACTACGAGCAGTACTTC. This encodes CSAREGADAYYEQYF.

V and J are TRBV3-1 and TRBJ1-1; perhaps TRBD1 as D (5 bases). The V end was cut by 8 bases, the J end by 1 base, with 14 bases between. Germline V gene lookup returns CDR1 LGHDT and CDR2 YNNKEL (reference sequence). This CDR3 is 14 amino acids long. The CDR3 DNA follows: TGTGCCAGCCGGGAAGGGGTAACGAACACTGAAGCTTTCTTT. Its translation: CASREGVTNTEAFF.

V gene TRBV20-1 combines with J gene TRBJ2-1; 13 bases align to TRBD2. The ends lost 2 bases at V and 10 bases at J; junction bases unmatched: 2. Germline V gene data show CDR1 as DFQATT and CDR2 as SNEGSKA (reference sequence). The CDR3 has 13 amino acids. The CDR3 loop reads CSARRTSGGEQFF. CDR3 DNA: TGCAGTGCTAGAAGGACTAGCGGGGGAGAGCAGTTCTTC.

The chain recombines TRBV7-2 with TRBJ1-2; D uncertain. Germline lookup yields CDR1 SGHTA and CDR2 FQGNSA. The CDR3 runs to 12 residues. With 4 bases removed from V and 2 bases from J, the gap between germline ends came to 5 bases. In nucleotides, the CDR3 is TGTGCCAGCAGCTGGCCGAACTATGGCTACACCTTC. Translating gives CASSWPNYGYTF.

This clonotype was counted between two and nine times. The chain recombines TRBV4-1 with TRBJ2-1, with TRBD2 matching over 8 bases. Germline V CDR1 and CDR2: MGHRA, YSYEKL. The CDR3 is 16 residues long. J lost 4 bases, V lost 3 bases, and 8 bases had no gene match. In DNA form, the CDR3 reads TGCGCCAGCAGCCAGGTAGCGGGGAAAGTTTACAATGAGCAGTTCTTC. It yields the protein CASSQVAGKVYNEQFF.

The table lists this clonotype with a few counts. The chain links TRBV6-2 or TRBV6-3 to TRBJ2-7; D could derive from TRBD1 or TRBD2 (5 bases each). Germline V gene sequence: CDR1 MNHEY, CDR2 SVGEGT. With 7 bases removed from V and 2 bases from J, the gap between germline ends came to 18 bases. This CDR3 comprises 15 residues. CDR3 nucleotides: TGTGCCAGCACCAAGGGGCACGGGAAGGCCTACGAGCAGTACTTC. Translated, it gives CASTKGHGKAYEQYF.

This clonotype occurred a few times. The chain is built from TRBV5-6 and TRBJ2-3, with a weak D call TRBD2 (6 bases). The CDR3 loop spans 11 amino acids. Looked up from germline, CDR1 is SGHDT and CDR2 is YYEEEE. Deletions cut 4 bases from V and 8 bases from J, with 8 bases between. CDR3 sequence reads: CASSRESTQYF. CDR3 in DNA: TGTGCCAGCAGCCGGGAGAGTACGCAGTATTTT.

V gene TRBV10-3 combines with J gene TRBJ1-2; TRBD1 agrees at 7 bases. The germline V gene encodes CDR1 ENHRY and CDR2 SYGVKD. Germline trimming cut 0 bases from V and 5 bases from J; bases unmatched to any gene: 9. The CDR3 length is 16 residues. The CDR3 protein is CAISESGTATPYGYTF. The CDR3 coding sequence is TGTGCCATCAGTGAGTCGGGGACAGCGACGCCTTATGGCTACACCTTC.

The chain has TRBV5-1 and TRBJ1-1, with D possibly TRBD1 on 5 matching bases. The CDR3 has 14 residues. CDR1 is SGHRS, CDR2 YFSETQ, per germline. V lost 4 bases and J 1 base, leaving 11 bases between the germline ends. CDR3 sequence reads: CASSTDTPNTEAFF. In nucleotides, the CDR3 is TGCGCCAGCAGCACGGACACCCCGAACACTGAAGCTTTCTTT.

Written as DNA, the CDR3 is TGCAGCGTTTATGAGATAAGCTCCTACGAGCAGTACTTC. As protein: CSVYEISSYEQYF. V gene TRBV29-1 combines with J gene TRBJ2-7; D gene unclear. The CDR3 is made up of 13 amino acids. V gave up 5 bases and J gave up 0 bases, with 11 bases separating them. Germline V lookup: CDR1 SQVTM, CDR2 ANQGSEA.

Only one count was recorded for this clonotype. The chain uses TRBV5-1 and TRBJ2-7, with 12 positions matching TRBD2. Germline CDR1 and CDR2: SGHRS and YFSETQ. The length of the CDR3 is 15 residues. Trimming cost V 4 bases and J 2 bases; bases outside gene matches: 4. In nucleotides, the CDR3 is TGCGCCAGCAGCATCGGACTAGCGGGGCCCTACGAGCAGTACTTC. It specifies CASSIGLAGPYEQYF.

The chain uses TRBV20-1 and TRBJ2-3; maybe TRBD1 (6 bases). The CDR3 has 15 residues. Trimming pared 3 bases from V and 0 bases from J, leaving 13 bases between. Germline-derived CDR1 and CDR2 are DFQATT and SNEGSKA (reference sequence). DNA for the CDR3: TGCAGTGCTAGGGGGGACACACCTAGCACAGATACGCAGTATTTT. Encoded protein: CSARGDTPSTDTQYF.